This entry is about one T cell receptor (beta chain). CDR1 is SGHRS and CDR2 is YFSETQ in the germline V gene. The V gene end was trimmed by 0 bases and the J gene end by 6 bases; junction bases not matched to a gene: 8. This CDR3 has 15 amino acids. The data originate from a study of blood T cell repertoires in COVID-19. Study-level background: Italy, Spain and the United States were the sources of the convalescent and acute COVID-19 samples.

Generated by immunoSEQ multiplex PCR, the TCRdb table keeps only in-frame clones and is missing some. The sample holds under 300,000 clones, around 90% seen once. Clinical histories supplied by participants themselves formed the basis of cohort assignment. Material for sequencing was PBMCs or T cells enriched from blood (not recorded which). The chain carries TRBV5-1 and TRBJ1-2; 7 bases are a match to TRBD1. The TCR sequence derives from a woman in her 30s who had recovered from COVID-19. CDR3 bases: TGCGCCAGCAGCTTGGGACAGGGAAGAGGAGATGGCTACACCTTC. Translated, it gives CASSLGQGRGDGYTF. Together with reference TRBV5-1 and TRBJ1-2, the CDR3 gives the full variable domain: KAGVTQTPRYLIKTRGQQVTLSCSPISGHRSVSWYQQTPGQGLQFLFEYFSETQRNKGNFPGRFSGRQFSNSRSEMNVSTLELGDSALYLCASSLGQGRGDGYTFGSGTRLTVV.